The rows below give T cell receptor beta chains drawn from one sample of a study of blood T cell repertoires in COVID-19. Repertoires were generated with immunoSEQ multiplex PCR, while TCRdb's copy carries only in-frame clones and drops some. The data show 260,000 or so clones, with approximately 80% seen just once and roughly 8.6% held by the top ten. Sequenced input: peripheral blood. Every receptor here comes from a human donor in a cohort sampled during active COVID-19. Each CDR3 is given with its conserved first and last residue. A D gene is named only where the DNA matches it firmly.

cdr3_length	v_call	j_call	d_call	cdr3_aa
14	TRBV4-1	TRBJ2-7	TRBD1	CASSPTPGGYEQYF
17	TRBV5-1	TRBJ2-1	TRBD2	CASSLAAWASGGNEQFF
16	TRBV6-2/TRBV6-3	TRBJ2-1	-	CASSGDSSHPINEQFF
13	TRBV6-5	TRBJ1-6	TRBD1	CASSYVQGATLHF
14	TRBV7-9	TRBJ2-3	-	CASSLTTNTDTQYF
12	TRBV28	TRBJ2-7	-	CASTDKSYEQYF
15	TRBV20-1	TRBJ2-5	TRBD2	CSASPQAGVRETQYF
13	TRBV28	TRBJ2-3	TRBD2	CASRGMSTDTQYF
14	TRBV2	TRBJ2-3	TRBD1	CASRGQGVTDTQYF
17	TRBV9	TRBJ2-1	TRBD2	CASSEGLAGGPTDEQFF
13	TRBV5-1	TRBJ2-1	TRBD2	CASRLASGNEQFF
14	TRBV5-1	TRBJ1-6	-	CASSLDINNSPLHF
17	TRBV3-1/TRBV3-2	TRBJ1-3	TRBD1	CASSRYTGDCWKNTIYF
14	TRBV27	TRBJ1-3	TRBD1	CASSLSRGGNTIYF
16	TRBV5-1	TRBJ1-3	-	CASSSGYQNSGNTIYF
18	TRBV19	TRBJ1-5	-	CASSTPRFRSRGGQPQHF
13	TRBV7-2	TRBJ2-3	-	CASSLRVSDTQYF
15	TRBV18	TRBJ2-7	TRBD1	CASSPTRTGGDEQYF
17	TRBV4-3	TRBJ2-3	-	CASSREGGTRAADTQYF
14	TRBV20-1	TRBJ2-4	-	CSASRGRFKNIQYF
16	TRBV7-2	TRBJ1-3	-	CASSPKRRFSGNTIYF
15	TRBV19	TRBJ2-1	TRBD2	CASRRSGLAWDEQFF
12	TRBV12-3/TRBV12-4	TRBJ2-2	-	CASSQGHGELFF
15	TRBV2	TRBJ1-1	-	CASSDLGEGGTEAFF
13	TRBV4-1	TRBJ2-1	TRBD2	CASSQSVAGAQFF
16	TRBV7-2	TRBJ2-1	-	CASSLAGGFSYNEQFF
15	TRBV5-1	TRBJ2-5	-	CASSLTGMIGETQYF
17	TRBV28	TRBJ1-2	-	CASSLERGPRLAYGYTF
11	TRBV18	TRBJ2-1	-	CASSRQGEQFF
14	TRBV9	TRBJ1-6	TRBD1	CASSARDSYSPLHF
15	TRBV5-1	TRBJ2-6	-	CASSPTLSGANVLTF
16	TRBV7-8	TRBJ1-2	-	CASSLISRGAGYGYTF
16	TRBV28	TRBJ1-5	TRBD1	CASSRQGAGVYQPQHF
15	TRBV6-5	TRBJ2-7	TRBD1	CASRERTGLSYEQYF
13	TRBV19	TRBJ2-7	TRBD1	CATQGQIDYEQYF
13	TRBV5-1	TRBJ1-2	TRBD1	CASSLGQGGGYTF
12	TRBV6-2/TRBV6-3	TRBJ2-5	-	CASSYYAETQYF
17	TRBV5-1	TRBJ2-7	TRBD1	CASSLTLNRGQIHEQYF
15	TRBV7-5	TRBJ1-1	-	CARSATGKMNTEAFF
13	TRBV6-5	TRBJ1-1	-	CASTPLRGTEAFF
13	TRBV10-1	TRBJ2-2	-	CASSETDTGELFF
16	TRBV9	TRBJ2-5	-	CASSVVPRGGTETQYF
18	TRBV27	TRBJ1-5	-	CASSPPRLGVGGNQPQHF
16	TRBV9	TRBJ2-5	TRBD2	CASSVAGGRAGETQYF
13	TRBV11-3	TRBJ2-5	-	CASSLTGRGAQYF
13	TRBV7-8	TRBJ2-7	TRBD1	CASNRGQGDEQYF
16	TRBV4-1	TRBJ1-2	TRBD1	CASSQVFRQGAGGYTF
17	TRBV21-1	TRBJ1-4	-	CASSKVDRGDDNEKLFF
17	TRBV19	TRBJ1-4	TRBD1	CASSFRGLLATNEKLFF
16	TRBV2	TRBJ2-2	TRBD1	CASSGLYRGQAGELFF
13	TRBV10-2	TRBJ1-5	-	CASSETGDQPQHF
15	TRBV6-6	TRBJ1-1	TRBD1	CASRKPGQGYTEAFF
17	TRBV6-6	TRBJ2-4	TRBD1	CASSRGTGTVAKNIQYF
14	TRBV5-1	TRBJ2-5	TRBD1	CASSLMTGEETQYF